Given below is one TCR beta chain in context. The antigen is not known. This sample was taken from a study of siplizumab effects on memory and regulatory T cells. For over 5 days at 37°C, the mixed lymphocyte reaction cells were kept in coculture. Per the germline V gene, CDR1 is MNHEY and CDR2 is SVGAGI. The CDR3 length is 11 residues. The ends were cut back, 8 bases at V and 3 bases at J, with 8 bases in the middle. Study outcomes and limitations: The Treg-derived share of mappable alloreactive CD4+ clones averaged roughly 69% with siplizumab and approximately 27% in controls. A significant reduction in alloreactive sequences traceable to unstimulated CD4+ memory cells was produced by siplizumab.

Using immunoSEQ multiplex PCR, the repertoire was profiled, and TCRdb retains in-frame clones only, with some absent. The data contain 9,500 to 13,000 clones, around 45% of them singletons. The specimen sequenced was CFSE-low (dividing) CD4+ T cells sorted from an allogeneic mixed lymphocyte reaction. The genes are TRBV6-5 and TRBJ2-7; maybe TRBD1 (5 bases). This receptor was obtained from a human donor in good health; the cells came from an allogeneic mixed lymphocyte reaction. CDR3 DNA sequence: TGTGCCAGCGGTAGGGGCTACGAGCAGTACTTC. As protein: CASGRGYEQYF.